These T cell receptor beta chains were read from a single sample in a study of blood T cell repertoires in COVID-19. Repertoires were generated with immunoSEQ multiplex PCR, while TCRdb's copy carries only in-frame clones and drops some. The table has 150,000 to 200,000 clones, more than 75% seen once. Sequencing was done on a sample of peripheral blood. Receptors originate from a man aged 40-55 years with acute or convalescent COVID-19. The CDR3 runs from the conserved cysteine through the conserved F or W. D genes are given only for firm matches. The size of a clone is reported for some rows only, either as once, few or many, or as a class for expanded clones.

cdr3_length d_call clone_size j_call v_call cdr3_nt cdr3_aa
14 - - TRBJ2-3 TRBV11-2 TGTGCCAGCAGCTTAAAGCCCCGCACAGATACGCAGTATTTT CASSLKPRTDTQYF
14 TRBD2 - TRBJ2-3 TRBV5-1 TGCGCCAGCAGCTTTAGCGGGTCCGGGGATACGCAGTATTTT CASSFSGSGDTQYF
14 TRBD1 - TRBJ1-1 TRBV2 TGTGCCAGCAGTGACAGACAGGGAAAAACTGAAGCTTTCTTT CASSDRQGKTEAFF
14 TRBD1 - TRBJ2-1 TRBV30 TGTGCCTGGACCCCGGGACAGGGTCGCAATGAGCAGTTCTTC CAWTPGQGRNEQFF
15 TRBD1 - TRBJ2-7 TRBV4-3 TGCGCCAGCAGCCAAGATGGGGACAGGGCCGACGAGCAGTACTTC CASSQDGDRADEQYF
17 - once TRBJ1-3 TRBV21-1 TGTGCCAGCAAGAGGTACCGGGACAGGACGCCCGGAAACACCATATATTTT CASKRYRDRTPGNTIYF
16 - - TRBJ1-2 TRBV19 TGTGCCAGTAGTACCCGACAGGTCGACCGTAACTATGGCTACACCTTC CASSTRQVDRNYGYTF
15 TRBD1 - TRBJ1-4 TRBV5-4 TGTGCCAGCAGCCCTCGACAGGGGGCAGGGGAAAAACTGTTTTTT CASSPRQGAGEKLFF
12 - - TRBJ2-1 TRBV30 TGTGCCTGGAGTGTTAGTCACGATGAGCAGTTCTTC CAWSVSHDEQFF
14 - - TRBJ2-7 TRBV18 TGTGCCAGCTCGCCCGGGACTCAGACCTACGAGCAGTACTTC CASSPGTQTYEQYF
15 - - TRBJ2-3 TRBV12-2 TGTGCAAGTCGCTTGCACAGGGGAGGCACAGATACGCAGTATTTT CASRLHRGGTDTQYF
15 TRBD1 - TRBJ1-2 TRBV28 TGTGCCAGCAGTTTAACAACAGGGGAAATCTATGGCTACACCTTC CASSLTTGEIYGYTF
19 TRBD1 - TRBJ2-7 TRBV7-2 TGTGCCAGCAGCTTAATTGTAGGGGACAGGGAAGTTTTCTCCTACGAGCAGTACTTC CASSLIVGDREVFSYEQYF
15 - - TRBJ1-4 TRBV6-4 TGTGCCAGCAGTGACTCGAATTCGGGAGAGGAAAAACTGTTTTTT CASSDSNSGEEKLFF
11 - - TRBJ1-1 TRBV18 TGTGCCACCCGAGGGTACACTGAAGCTTTCTTT CATRGYTEAFF
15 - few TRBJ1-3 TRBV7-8 TGTGCCAGCAGCCCCCTGGGGGCGGGTGGAAACACCATATATTTT CASSPLGAGGNTIYF
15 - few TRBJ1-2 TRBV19 TGTGCCAGTAGTATAGCCCCCATGAACAGGAATGGCTACACCTTC CASSIAPMNRNGYTF
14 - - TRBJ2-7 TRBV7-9 TGTGCCAGCAGCAAAGCCGGGGGTGATTACGAGCAGTACTTC CASSKAGGDYEQYF
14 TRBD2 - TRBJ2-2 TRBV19 TGTGCCACCGCCGCGGCGGGGGTCACCGGGGAGCTGTTTTTT CATAAAGVTGELFF
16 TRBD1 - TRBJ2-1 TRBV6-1 TGTGCCAGCAGTGGGCTCGGACAGGCTTCCTACAATGAGCAGTTCTTC CASSGLGQASYNEQFF
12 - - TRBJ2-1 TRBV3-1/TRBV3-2 TGTGCCAGCAGCCAAGTCTATAATGAGCAGTTCTTC CASSQVYNEQFF
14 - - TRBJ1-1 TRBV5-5 TGTGCCAGCAGTCCTGATACAGGGTTCGGTGAAGCTTTCTTT CASSPDTGFGEAFF
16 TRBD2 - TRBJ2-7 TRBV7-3 TGTGCCAGCAGCACCGGGACTAGCGGGGGGGCCGAAGAGCAGTACTTC CASSTGTSGGAEEQYF
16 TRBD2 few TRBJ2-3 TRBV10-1 TGCGCCAGCAGTGAGTCGCGGGGGGGCCCCGACGATACGCAGTATTTT CASSESRGGPDDTQYF
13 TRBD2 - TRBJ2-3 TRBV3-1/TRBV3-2 TGTGCCAGCAGGCGAGCGGGGTCAGATACGCAGTATTTT CASRRAGSDTQYF
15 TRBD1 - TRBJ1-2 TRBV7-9 TGTGCCAGCAGCTTATGGGGACAGGGGAACTATGGCTACACCTTC CASSLWGQGNYGYTF
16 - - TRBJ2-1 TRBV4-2 TGTGCCAGCAGCCAATCGGGCGGGATCTCCTACAATGAGCAGTTCTTC CASSQSGGISYNEQFF
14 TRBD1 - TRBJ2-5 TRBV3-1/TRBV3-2 TGTGCCAGCAGCCCCAGGGGGAGTTGGGAGACCCAGTACTTC CASSPRGSWETQYF
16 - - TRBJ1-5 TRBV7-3 TGTGCCAGCAGCTTAAGCAGTCCCCTTAGCAATCAGCCCCAGCATTTT CASSLSSPLSNQPQHF
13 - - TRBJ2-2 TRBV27 TGTGCCAGCCGGCCCGGGACTTACGGGGAGCTGTTTTTT CASRPGTYGELFF
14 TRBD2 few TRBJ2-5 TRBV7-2 TGTGCCAGCAGCTTCGGACTAGCTGCAGAGACCCAGTACTTC CASSFGLAAETQYF
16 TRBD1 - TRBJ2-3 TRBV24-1 TGTGCCACCAGTGACTCCGGACAGGGTCCACGAGATACGCAGTATTTT CATSDSGQGPRDTQYF
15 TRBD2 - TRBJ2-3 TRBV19 TGTGCCAGTAGTATACTAGCGGGGGCAAAGGATACGCAGTATTTT CASSILAGAKDTQYF
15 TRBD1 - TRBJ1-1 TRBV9 TGTGCCAGCAGCCCTCGAGGGACAGGGAACACTGAAGCTTTCTTT CASSPRGTGNTEAFF
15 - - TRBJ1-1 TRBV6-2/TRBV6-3 TGTGCCAGCAGCTCTCTGGGCCCAGGGTCAACTGAAGCTTTCTTT CASSSLGPGSTEAFF
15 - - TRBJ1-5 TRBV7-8 TGTGCCAGCAGCTTAGATACAGGGAGTAATCAGCCCCAGCATTTT CASSLDTGSNQPQHF
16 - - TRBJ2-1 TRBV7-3 TGTGCCAGCAGCTTAACCGGGTCCAACTCCTACAATGAGCAGTTCTTC CASSLTGSNSYNEQFF
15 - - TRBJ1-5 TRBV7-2 TGTGCCAGCAGCTTAGATCCCAATAGCAATCAGCCCCAGCATTTT CASSLDPNSNQPQHF
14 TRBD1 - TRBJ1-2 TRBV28 TGTGCCAGCAGTTCGGGGACAGCTAACTATGGCTACACCTTC CASSSGTANYGYTF
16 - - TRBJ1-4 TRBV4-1 TGCGCCAGCAGCCTTGCAGCCGGGGGGACTAATGAAAAACTGTTTTTT CASSLAAGGTNEKLFF
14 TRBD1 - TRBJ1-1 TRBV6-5 TGTGCCAGCAGAAGACAGGGGGCGAGAACTGAAGCTTTCTTT CASRRQGARTEAFF
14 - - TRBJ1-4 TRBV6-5 TGTGCCAGCGGGGCGGACAGTTGGAATGAAAAACTGTTTTTT CASGADSWNEKLFF
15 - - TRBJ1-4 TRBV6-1 TGTGCCAGCAGTGAATACGGGGAACTTAATGAAAAACTGTTTTTT CASSEYGELNEKLFF
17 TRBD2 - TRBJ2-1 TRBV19 TGTGCCAGTAGTATAAAATTGACTAGCGGCGACTACAATGAGCAGTTCTTC CASSIKLTSGDYNEQFF
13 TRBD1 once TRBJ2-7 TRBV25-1 TGTGCCAGCAGTGAAGGGGACAGGGCCGAGCAGTACTTC CASSEGDRAEQYF
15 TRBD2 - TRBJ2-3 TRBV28 TGTGCCAGCAGTCGAAGCGGGGGGGCTTGGGATACGCAGTATTTT CASSRSGGAWDTQYF
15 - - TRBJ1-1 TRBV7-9 TGTGCCAGCAGCTTAGTGGTGGTCCAGGACTTGGGGGCTTTCTTT CASSLVVVQDLGAFF